This T cell receptor (beta chain) was sequenced during a study of cytomegalovirus exposure and HLA in healthy donors. About the research overall: HLA-typed donors contributed 80 million or so unique TCRs, which were held in an early data release. General observations from the study: It was assumed in the presence/absence analyses that sequencing depth was roughly uniform across donors. The number of N-insertions in an Asian-associated ancestry cluster was reportedly below the 666-donor mean in a later analysis. A later analysis linked a missense variant in DCLRE1C to the trimming of TCR beta V and J genes.

Primers included in the PCR were 60 Vbeta and 13 Jbeta primers. The table came from immunoSEQ multiplex PCR; TCRdb's copy has only in-frame clones and leaves some out. The sample features fewer than 150,000 clones, with 2% in its top ten. V lost 3 bases and J lost 5; bases outside the gene matches: 8. The CDR3 sequence is 15 residues long. CDR1 LNHNV and CDR2 YYDKDF come from the germline V gene (reference sequence). A remark on this clone: Its target is not known.

V gene TRBV15 combines with J gene TRBJ1-2, with 8 bases aligning to TRBD1. The source of this sequence is an older woman in good health and CMV-seronegative. The material sequenced was PBMCs. DNA for the CDR3: TGTGCCACCAGCAGCAAGGGACAGGCCCTATATGGCTACACCTTC. It yields the protein CATSSKGQALYGYTF.